This T cell receptor (beta chain) was recovered during a study of blood T cell repertoires in COVID-19. Overall study context: COVID-19 samples collected from the United States, Italy and Spain covered acute and convalescent phases. PBMCs, B-cell-depleted T cells, or T cells provided the cDNA or gDNA that made up the material.

Assay: immunoSEQ multiplex PCR; the TCRdb copy retains only in-frame clones and omits some. The sample lists roughly 150,000 clones, 80% to 90% seen once, with 15% in the top ten. The sample taken for sequencing was peripheral blood. The receptor was isolated from a woman aged 40 to 55 with acute or convalescent COVID-19.

The CDR3 here is CASSRQEPNTEAFF. CDR3 coding DNA: TGTGCCAGCAGCCGACAGGAGCCGAACACTGAAGCTTTCTTT. The chain is built from TRBV5-4 and TRBJ1-1; tentative D call: TRBD1 (6 bases). The length of the CDR3 is 14 residues. Per the germline V gene, CDR1 is SGHNT and CDR2 is YYREEE (reference sequence). Trimming left V 4 bases short and J 1 base short, with 11 bases between. Drawing the rest from reference TRBV5-4 and TRBJ1-1, the complete variable domain is ETGVTQSPTHLIKTRGQQVTLRCSSQSGHNTVSWYQQALGQGPQFIFQYYREEENGRGNFPPRFSGLQFPNYSSELNVNALELDDSALYLCASSRQEPNTEAFFGQGTRLTVV.